This TCR beta chain appears in the sequencing data of a study of cytomegalovirus exposure and HLA in healthy donors. Generated by immunoSEQ multiplex PCR, the TCRdb table keeps only in-frame clones and is missing some. This table holds about 130,000 clones, about nine tenths found once. This CDR3 contains 13 residues. The J segment lost 8 bases and the V segment lost 2 bases, leaving 4 bases of the junction unmatched. Germline V CDR1 and CDR2: SGHRS, YFSETQ. Turning to this clone: The antigen is unknown.

Broader study findings: For cytomegalovirus status, the classifier reportedly gave diagnoses with high specificity and sensitivity. Researchers counted around 160 TCR beta chains as cytomegalovirus-associated. Most TCR sequences were uncommon, yet certain public TCRs appeared in many donors.

The sequencing sample was made of PBMCs. This receptor was obtained from a man aged 30 to 45 in good health and CMV-seronegative. The chain links TRBV5-1 to TRBJ2-1, with 7 bases fitting TRBD2. The DNA of the CDR3 is TGCGCCAGCAGCTTCGGGGGGTTCTATGAGCAGTTCTTC. It encodes CASSFGGFYEQFF.